The T cell receptor (beta chain) under discussion was sequenced for a study of tumor-infiltrating lymphocytes in oesophageal squamous cell carcinoma. TCRdb reprocessed the PCR reads with MiXCR, giving one entry per CDR3 protein. The sample holds some 15,000 distinct CDR3 sequences, roughly 47% seen once. V lost 7 bases and J 18 bases, leaving 7 bases between the germline ends. CDR3 size: 8 residues. Germline-derived CDR1 and CDR2 are SGHTA and FQGNSA. This clonotype has at least ten counts. The sample was blood. The sequence derives from a male donor with esophageal squamous cell carcinoma. The chain is built from TRBV7-2 and TRBJ2-6; no firm D call. CDR3 region: CASIMGTF. Written as DNA, the CDR3 is TGTGCCAGCATTATGGGGACTTTC.